This entry describes one T cell receptor (beta chain). This record belongs to a study of blood T cell repertoires in COVID-19. Assay used: immunoSEQ multiplex PCR; TCRdb lists only in-frame clones, some missing. The sample includes about 95,000 clones, around 90% seen only once; the top ten take about 3.2%. Trimming stripped 4 bases from V and 1 base from J, with 10 bases between. CDR1 SNHLY and CDR2 FYNNEI come from the germline V gene. The length of the CDR3 is 14 residues. The TCR was taken from a woman aged 70-85 years with acute or convalescent COVID-19. The chain joins TRBV2 to TRBJ2-5; the D is unclear. The sequenced material came from peripheral blood. The CDR3 loop reads CASSARHSQETQYF. DNA of the CDR3: TGTGCCAGCAGTGCGCGACATTCCCAAGAGACCCAGTACTTC. The complete variable domain, with remaining parts taken from reference TRBV2 and TRBJ2-5, reads EPEVTQTPSHQVTQMGQEVILRCVPISNHLYFYWYRQILGQKVEFLVSFYNNEISEKSEIFDDQFSVERPDGSNFTLKIRSTKLEDSAMYFCASSARHSQETQYFGPGTRLLVL.